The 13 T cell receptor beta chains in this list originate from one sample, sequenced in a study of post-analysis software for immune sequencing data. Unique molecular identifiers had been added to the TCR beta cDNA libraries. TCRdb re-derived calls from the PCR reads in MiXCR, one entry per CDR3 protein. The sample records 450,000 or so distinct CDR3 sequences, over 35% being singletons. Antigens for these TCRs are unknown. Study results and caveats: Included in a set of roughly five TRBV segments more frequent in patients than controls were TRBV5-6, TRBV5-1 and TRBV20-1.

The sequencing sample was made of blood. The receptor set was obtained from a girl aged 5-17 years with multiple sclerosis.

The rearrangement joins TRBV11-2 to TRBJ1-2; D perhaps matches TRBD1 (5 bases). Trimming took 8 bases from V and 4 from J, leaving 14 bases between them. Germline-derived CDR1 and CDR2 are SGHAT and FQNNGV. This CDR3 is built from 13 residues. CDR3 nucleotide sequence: TGTGCCAGCGGTTACGGGGACGGCTATGGCTACACCTTC. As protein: CASGYGDGYGYTF.

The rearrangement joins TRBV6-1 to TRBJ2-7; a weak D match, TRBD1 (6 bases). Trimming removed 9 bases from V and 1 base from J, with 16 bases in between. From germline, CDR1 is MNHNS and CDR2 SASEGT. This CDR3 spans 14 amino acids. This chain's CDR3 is CASTPWGRSYEQYF. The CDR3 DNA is TGTGCCAGTACTCCGTGGGGGCGTTCCTACGAGCAGTACTTC.

DNA of the CDR3: TGCAGTGCACAACCAGACAGGGGAGGGCACGAGCAGTACTTC. Protein product: CSAQPDRGGHEQYF. J is TRBJ2-7 and V is TRBV20-1, with D perhaps matching TRBD1 (8 bases). V gave up 6 bases and J gave up 5 bases, with 20 bases separating them. CDR1 and CDR2 (germline): DFQATT, SNEGSKA (reference sequence). The CDR3 sequence is 14 residues long.

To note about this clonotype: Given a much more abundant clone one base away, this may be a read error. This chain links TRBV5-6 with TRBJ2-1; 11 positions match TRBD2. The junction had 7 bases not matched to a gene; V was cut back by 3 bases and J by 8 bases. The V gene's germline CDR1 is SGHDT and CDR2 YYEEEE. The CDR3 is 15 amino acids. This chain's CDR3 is CASSSALAGAHEQFF. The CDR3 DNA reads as TGTGCCAGCAGCTCGGCACTAGCGGGAGCCCATGAGCAGTTCTTC.

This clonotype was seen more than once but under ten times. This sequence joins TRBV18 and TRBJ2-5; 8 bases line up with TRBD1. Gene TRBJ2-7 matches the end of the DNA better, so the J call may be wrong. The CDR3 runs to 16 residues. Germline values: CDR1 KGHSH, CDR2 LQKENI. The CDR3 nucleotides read TGTGCCAGCTCACCACCGAGGGACAGGAGGAGCTACGAGCAGTACTTC. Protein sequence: CASSPPRDRRSYEQYF.

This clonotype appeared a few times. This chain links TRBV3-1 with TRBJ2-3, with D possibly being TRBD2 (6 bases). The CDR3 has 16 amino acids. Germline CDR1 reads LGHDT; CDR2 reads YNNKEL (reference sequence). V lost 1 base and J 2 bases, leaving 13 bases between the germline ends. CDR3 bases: TGTGCCAGCAGCCAAGGTCCTGCGGGACTCACAGATACGCAGTATTTT. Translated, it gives CASSQGPAGLTDTQYF.

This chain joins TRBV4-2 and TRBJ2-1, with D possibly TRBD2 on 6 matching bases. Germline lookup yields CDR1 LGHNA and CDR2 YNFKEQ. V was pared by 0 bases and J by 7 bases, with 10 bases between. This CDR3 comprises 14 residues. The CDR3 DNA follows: TGTGCCAGCAGCCAAGATCTACGGGAGAATGAGCAGTTCTTC. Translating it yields CASSQDLRENEQFF.

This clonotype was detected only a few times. CDR3 region: CASSLTYQETQYF. For the CDR3, the DNA is TGTGCCAGCAGCTTGACGTACCAAGAGACCCAGTACTTC. The J gene is TRBJ2-5, the V gene TRBV5-5; D is ambiguous. Between the trimmed V and J ends, which lost 1 base and 0 bases, there was a span of 4 bases. CDR1 SGHKS and CDR2 YYEKEE come from the germline V gene (reference sequence). CDR3 length: 13 amino acids.

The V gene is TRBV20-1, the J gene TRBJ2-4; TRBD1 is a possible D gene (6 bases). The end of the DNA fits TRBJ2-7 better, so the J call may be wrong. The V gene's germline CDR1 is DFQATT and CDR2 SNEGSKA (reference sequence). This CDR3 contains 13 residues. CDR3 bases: TGCAGTGCTAGACTGCCAGGGGCTCGCGAGCAGTACTTC. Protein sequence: CSARLPGAREQYF.

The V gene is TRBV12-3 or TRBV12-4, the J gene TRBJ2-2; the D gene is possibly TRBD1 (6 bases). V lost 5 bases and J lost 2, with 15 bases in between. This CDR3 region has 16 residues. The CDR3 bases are TGTGCCAGCAGTCTTAAAACAGGGTCCAACACCGGGGAGCTGTTTTTT. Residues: CASSLKTGSNTGELFF.

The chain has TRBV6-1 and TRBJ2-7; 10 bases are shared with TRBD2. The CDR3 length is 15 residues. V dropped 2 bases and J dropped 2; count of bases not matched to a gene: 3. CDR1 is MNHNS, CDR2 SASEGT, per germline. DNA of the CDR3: TGTGCCAGCAGTGAAACAGCGGGAGGGCCCTACGAGCAGTACTTC. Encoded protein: CASSETAGGPYEQYF.

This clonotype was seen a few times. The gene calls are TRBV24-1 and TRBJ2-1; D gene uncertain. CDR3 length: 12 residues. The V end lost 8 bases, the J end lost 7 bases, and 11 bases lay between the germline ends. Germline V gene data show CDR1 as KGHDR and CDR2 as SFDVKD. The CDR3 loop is CATMGNGNEQFF. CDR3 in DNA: TGTGCCACCATGGGAAACGGTAATGAGCAGTTCTTC.

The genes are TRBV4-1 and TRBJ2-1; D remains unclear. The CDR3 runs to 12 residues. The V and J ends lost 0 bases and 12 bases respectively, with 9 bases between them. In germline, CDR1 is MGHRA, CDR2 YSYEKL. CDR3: CASSQDPEMQFF. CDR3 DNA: TGCGCCAGCAGCCAAGATCCGGAGATGCAGTTCTTC.